The 30 T cell receptor beta chains given below trace back to one sample, sequenced in a study of shared clonotypes between healthy human individuals. Naive CD8 cells lacked CD45RO, underwent positive selection for CCR7 and left out terminally differentiated effector memory CD45RA+ cells. Here immunoSEQ multiplex PCR was the method, and the copy in TCRdb shows in-frame clones only, minus some. The table records about 600,000 clones, 95% to 98% of them present only once. The source material was naive CD8+ T cells sorted from blood. The receptors here all came from a young man in good health.

A note on this clone: This specimen includes other DNA sequences encoding the same CDR3. CDR3 amino acids: CASSLGGGGNEQYF. The CDR3 DNA reads as TGCGCCAGCAGCTTGGGAGGAGGGGGTAACGAGCAGTACTTC. This chain links TRBV5-1 with TRBJ2-7; either TRBD1 or TRBD2 may fit D (6 bases each). V was clipped by 0 bases and J by 5 bases, with 12 bases between them. Germline CDR1 SGHRS, CDR2 YFSETQ. The CDR3 is 14 amino acids.

The rearrangement uses TRBV27 and TRBJ2-3; tentatively, D is TRBD1 or TRBD2 (5 bases each). The V gene's germline CDR1 is MNHEY and CDR2 SMNVEV (reference sequence). This CDR3 is built from 16 residues. With 4 bases removed from V and 1 base from J, the gap between germline ends came to 15 bases. The DNA for the CDR3 is TGTGCCAGCAGTTCTCTGGGACCCCAAGGCACAGATACGCAGTATTTT. Its translation: CASSSLGPQGTDTQYF.

With respect to this clone: The identical CDR3 is also encoded by other nucleotide sequences in the sample. The chain employs TRBV27 and TRBJ2-7; D is undetermined. Germline values: CDR1 MNHEY, CDR2 SMNVEV (reference sequence). Between the trimmed V and J ends, which lost 0 bases and 4 bases, there was a span of 7 bases. The CDR3 extends over 13 amino acids. This CDR3 reads CASSLSQSYEQYF. CDR3 nucleotide sequence: TGTGCCAGCAGTTTATCGCAGAGTTACGAGCAGTACTTC.

V is TRBV19 and J is TRBJ2-1; 14 bases are shared with TRBD2. With V trimmed by 5 bases and J by 3 bases, 9 bases remained unmatched. Germline V gives CDR1 LNHDA, CDR2 SQIVND (reference sequence). CDR3 length equals 18 residues. CDR3 coding DNA: TGTGCCAGTAGTCCGGGACTAGCGGGGGAGGGTGGCTACAATGAGCAGTTCTTC. It is translated as CASSPGLAGEGGYNEQFF.

The chain joins TRBV5-1 to TRBJ1-2; 9 bases align to TRBD1. CDR1 and CDR2 from the germline V gene are SGHRS and YFSETQ. V lost 2 bases, J lost 1 base, and 18 bases stayed unmatched. The CDR3 loop spans 20 amino acids. DNA of the CDR3: TGCGCCAGCAGCTTAGACTTTAGACGAATGGACAGGGGAATTAACTATGGCTACACCTTC. Translation gives CASSLDFRRMDRGINYGYTF.

This chain links TRBV7-9 with TRBJ2-1, with D perhaps matching TRBD2 (6 bases). Germline-derived CDR1 and CDR2 are SEHNR and FQNEAQ (reference sequence). V lost 3 bases, J lost 8 bases, and 20 bases lay in between. CDR3 length equals 16 residues. The CDR3 is CASSFETSPVVHEQFF. CDR3 nucleotide sequence: TGTGCCAGCAGCTTCGAGACTAGTCCGGTAGTCCATGAGCAGTTCTTC.

This chain connects TRBV11-2 to TRBJ2-1; tentative D call: TRBD2 (6 bases). CDR1 is SGHAT and CDR2 is FQNNGV in the germline V gene. The CDR3 is 15 amino acids. Trimming pared 1 base from V and 5 bases from J, leaving 12 bases between. The CDR3 reads CASSLVGAGNNEQFF. In nucleotides, the CDR3 is TGTGCCAGCAGCTTAGTCGGCGCGGGAAACAATGAGCAGTTCTTC.

The CDR3 DNA reads TGTGCCAGCAGCTTAGTAACTAGCGGGAGGTTGAATGAGCAGTTCTTC. Its protein is CASSLVTSGRLNEQFF. The chain couples TRBV7-6 to TRBJ2-1; 12 nucleotides match TRBD2. Per the germline V gene, CDR1 is SGHVS and CDR2 is FNYEAQ. Unmatched junction bases numbered 5, after V lost 1 base and J lost 7 bases. This CDR3 has 16 residues. Full variable domain (missing parts from reference TRBV7-6 and TRBJ2-1): GAGVSQSPRYKVTKRGQDVALRCDPISGHVSLYWYRQALGQGPEFLTYFNYEAQQDKSGLPNDRFSAERPEGSISTLTIQRTEQRDSAMYRCASSLVTSGRLNEQFFGPGTRLTVL.

This rearrangement joins TRBV7-9 to TRBJ2-7, with 11 bases fitting TRBD1. With 3 bases clipped from V and 0 bases from J, the junction kept 7 bases outside the gene matches. This CDR3 spans 17 amino acids. Germline V gene sequence: CDR1 SEHNR, CDR2 FQNEAQ (reference sequence). The CDR3 nucleotides read TGTGCCAGCAGCTTTTGGACAGGGGGCCCCTTCTCCTACGAGCAGTACTTC. The encoded protein is CASSFWTGGPFSYEQYF.

Details on this clone: Other DNA variants within this sample encode the same CDR3. The chain links TRBV4-3 to TRBJ2-1; D is ambiguous. The CDR3 contains 15 residues. The V gene lost 1 base and the J gene lost 0 bases, with 7 bases spanning the gap. Germline loops: CDR1 LGHNA, CDR2 YSLEER. This chain's CDR3 is CASSQVANSYNEQFF. In nucleotides, the CDR3 is TGCGCCAGCAGCCAAGTAGCCAACTCCTACAATGAGCAGTTCTTC.

CDR3 in DNA: TGTGCCAGCGGGCCGGAAACAAAGAACACCGGGGAGCTGTTTTTT. The encoded protein is CASGPETKNTGELFF. This chain joins TRBV9 and TRBJ2-2, with no clear D. V gave up 7 bases and J gave up 1 base, with 14 bases separating them. This CDR3 spans 15 amino acids. The germline V gene encodes CDR1 SGDLS and CDR2 YYNGEE.

In this sample, this clone turned up once. The chain is built from TRBV6-5 and TRBJ1-1; a weak D match, TRBD1 (6 bases). V lost 6 bases to trimming and J lost 0 bases, with 8 bases between them. Germline V gene data show CDR1 as MNHEY and CDR2 as SVGAGI. This CDR3 is built from 13 residues. CDR3 DNA sequence: TGTGCCAGCAGGGGGGGGCTGAACACTGAAGCTTTCTTT. Encoded protein: CASRGGLNTEAFF.

Of note for this clone: A junction boundary mismatches the germline segment, possibly from a read error. The rearrangement links TRBV7-7 to TRBJ2-1; 7 bases line up with TRBD1. Germline CDR1 SSHAT, CDR2 FNYEAQ (reference sequence). The CDR3 is made up of 13 amino acids. CDR3 nucleotide sequence: TGTGCTAGCAGCCGGGACAGCCTGGATGAGCAGTTCTTC. It yields the protein CASSRDSLDEQFF.

Only one count was recorded for this clone. This chain links TRBV27 with TRBJ2-2, with 9 bases matching TRBD2. Germline loops: CDR1 MNHEY, CDR2 SMNVEV (reference sequence). V lost 0 bases, J lost 7 bases, and 15 bases stayed unmatched. CDR3 length: 19 residues. CDR3: CASSLSGLGGRGPVGELFF. The CDR3 DNA reads as TGTGCCAGCAGTTTATCAGGATTAGGCGGGAGGGGACCCGTCGGGGAGCTGTTTTTT.

The gene calls are TRBV9 and TRBJ2-1; D gene uncertain. The CDR3 runs 9 residues. The V gene's germline CDR1 is SGDLS and CDR2 YYNGEE. The V and J ends lost 5 bases and 10 bases respectively, with 4 bases between them. The CDR3 nucleotides read TGTGCCAGCAGTATAGAGCAGTTCTTC. It yields the protein CASSIEQFF. Drawing the rest from reference TRBV9 and TRBJ2-1, the complete variable domain is DSGVTQTPKHLITATGQRVTLRCSPRSGDLSVYWYQQSLDQGLQFLIQYYNGEERAKGNILERFSAQQFPDLHSELNLSSLELGDSALYFCASSIEQFFGPGTRLTVL.

The V gene is TRBV9, the J gene TRBJ1-2; the match to TRBD1 covers 7 bases. The CDR3 length is 16 residues. Germline-derived CDR1 and CDR2 are SGDLS and YYNGEE. The trim removed 4 bases at V and 4 bases at J, leaving 13 bases unmatched. The CDR3 coding sequence is TGTGCCAGCAGCTCGTCCAGGGTAGGGGGCATCTATGGCTACACCTTC. As protein: CASSSSRVGGIYGYTF.

This sequence joins TRBV5-1 and TRBJ1-1; D might be TRBD1 (5 bases). The CDR3 is 13 residues long. V lost 5 bases to trimming and J lost 1 base, with 9 bases between them. Germline values: CDR1 SGHRS, CDR2 YFSETQ. DNA for the CDR3: TGCGCCAGCAGAGATGGACAGAACACTGAAGCTTTCTTT. It specifies CASRDGQNTEAFF.

J is TRBJ2-1 and V is TRBV5-4; the D gene is possibly TRBD2 (6 bases). This CDR3 region has 15 residues. The ends were cut back, 4 bases at V and 4 bases at J, with 15 bases in the middle. Germline V gene lookup returns CDR1 SGHNT and CDR2 YYREEE (reference sequence). DNA of the CDR3: TGTGCCAGCAGCCCACTAGCTCCCGAGTACAATGAGCAGTTCTTC. Translation: CASSPLAPEYNEQFF. Using reference TRBV5-4 and TRBJ2-1 for the parts outside the CDR3, the full variable domain is ETGVTQSPTHLIKTRGQQVTLRCSSQSGHNTVSWYQQALGQGPQFIFQYYREEENGRGNFPPRFSGLQFPNYSSELNVNALELDDSALYLCASSPLAPEYNEQFFGPGTRLTVL.

The chain recombines TRBV6-6 with TRBJ1-2, with D possibly TRBD1 on 5 matching bases. V was trimmed by 7 bases and J by 3 bases, leaving 12 bases between them. The germline CDR1 and CDR2 sequences are MNHNY and SVGAGI (reference sequence). This CDR3 comprises 13 residues. CDR3 loop: CASTPRGYYGYTF. Written as DNA, the CDR3 is TGTGCCAGCACCCCTCGGGGGTACTATGGCTACACCTTC.

The chain combines TRBV5-5 with TRBJ1-4, with 7 nucleotides matching TRBD1. There are 17 residues in the CDR3. Germline assignment: CDR1 SGHKS and CDR2 YYEKEE (reference sequence). Trimming cost V 2 bases and J 0 bases; bases outside gene matches: 7. The CDR3 sequence is CASSFYRGLATNEKLFF. For the CDR3, the DNA is TGTGCCAGCAGCTTCTACAGGGGCCTTGCAACTAATGAAAAACTGTTTTTT.

The chain links TRBV11-2 to TRBJ1-2; maybe TRBD1 (6 bases). Trimming cost V 5 bases and J 2 bases, with 12 bases left between them. CDR3 length: 14 amino acids. Germline-derived CDR1 and CDR2 are SGHAT and FQNNGV. The CDR3 DNA reads as TGTGCCAGCAGCGCTCGCGGACAGAACTATGGCTACACCTTC. Protein product: CASSARGQNYGYTF. The full variable domain, with the rest looked up from reference TRBV11-2 and TRBJ1-2, is EAGVAQSPRYKIIEKRQSVAFWCNPISGHATLYWYQQILGQGPKLLIQFQNNGVVDDSQLPKDRFSAERLKGVDSTLKIQPAKLEDSAVYLCASSARGQNYGYTFGSGTRLTVV.

This clone has just one count. This chain connects TRBV7-9 to TRBJ2-7; no clear D. CDR3 length: 12 amino acids. V was shortened by 4 bases and J by 3 bases, with 7 bases between the two germline ends. Germline assignment: CDR1 SEHNR and CDR2 FQNEAQ (reference sequence). CDR3 in amino acids: CASSSAVYEQYF. The CDR3 region has the DNA TGTGCCAGCAGCTCCGCGGTCTACGAGCAGTACTTC. The full variable domain, its missing parts supplied by reference TRBV7-9 and TRBJ2-7, is DTGVSQNPRHKITKRGQNVTFRCDPISEHNRLYWYRQTLGQGPEFLTYFQNEAQLEKSRLLSDRFSAERPKGSFSTLEIQRTEQGDSAMYLCASSSAVYEQYFGPGTRLTVT.

The rearrangement uses TRBV7-9 and TRBJ2-7; TRBD1 or TRBD2 may be the D gene (6 bases each). The V and J ends lost 4 bases and 8 bases respectively, with 12 bases between them. The CDR3 spans 12 residues. Germline CDR1 reads SEHNR; CDR2 reads FQNEAQ (reference sequence). Here the CDR3 reads CASSSEGGKQYF. CDR3 bases: TGTGCCAGCAGCTCAGAGGGGGGTAAGCAGTACTTC.

This clone has just one count. The rearrangement joins TRBV5-1 to TRBJ1-5; D not resolved. V lost 1 base and J 5 bases, leaving 7 bases between the germline ends. Germline assignment: CDR1 SGHRS and CDR2 YFSETQ. The CDR3 runs to 13 residues. In DNA form, the CDR3 reads TGCGCCAGCAGCTTGAGCAGCGATCAGCCCCAGCATTTT. Encoded protein: CASSLSSDQPQHF.

The count of this clone is one. The rearrangement uses TRBV30 and TRBJ2-7, with TRBD2 matching over 9 bases. J gave up 2 bases and V 0 bases, and 8 bases lay outside the gene matches. CDR1 is GTSNPN, CDR2 SVGIG, per germline (reference sequence). The CDR3 totals 16 residues. Written as DNA, the CDR3 is TGTGCCTGGAGTGTTGCCCCTAGCGGGATTCCCTACGAGCAGTACTTC. Translating it yields CAWSVAPSGIPYEQYF.

The chain links TRBV11-3 to TRBJ1-1, with D possibly matching TRBD1 (5 bases). CDR3 length: 13 amino acids. From germline, CDR1 is SGHNT and CDR2 YENEEA. V was shortened by 2 bases and J by 8 bases, with 12 bases between the two germline ends. The CDR3 region is CASSLTGGHEAFF. CDR3 in DNA: TGTGCCAGCAGCTTAACAGGCGGACACGAAGCTTTCTTT.

The J gene is TRBJ2-2, the V gene TRBV29-1; D perhaps matches TRBD1 (6 bases). Germline CDR1 is SQVTM and CDR2 is ANQGSEA. This CDR3 contains 13 residues. Trimming left V 5 bases short and J 5 bases short, with 12 bases between. This CDR3 is CSVRSRGTGELFF. In DNA, the CDR3 is TGCAGCGTTCGAAGCAGGGGAACCGGGGAGCTGTTTTTT.

The chain has TRBV4-3 and TRBJ2-1, with 7 bases lining up with TRBD2. V trimming: 4 bases; J trimming: 3 bases; junction bases outside the gene matches: 18. The germline CDR1 and CDR2 sequences are LGHNA and YSLEER. The CDR3 has 19 residues. The CDR3 nucleotides read TGCGCCAGCAGCCGTCACGTAGCGGGTGGGGCCAAGATCTACAATGAGCAGTTCTTC. Residues: CASSRHVAGGAKIYNEQFF.

This chain links TRBV29-1 with TRBJ1-2; the D gene is possibly TRBD1 (5 bases). Trimming took 3 bases from V and 5 from J, leaving 16 bases between them. CDR3 length equals 14 residues. CDR1 SQVTM and CDR2 ANQGSEA come from the germline V gene. The CDR3 DNA reads TGCAGCGTTGATTCAGGGCTTGGCCTTTATGGCTACACCTTC. As protein: CSVDSGLGLYGYTF.

V gene TRBV7-9 combines with J gene TRBJ2-7; 8 nucleotides line up with TRBD1. V gave up 5 bases and J gave up 4 bases; unmatched junction bases: 7. There are 14 residues in the CDR3. Germline assignment: CDR1 SEHNR and CDR2 FQNEAQ (reference sequence). CDR3 amino acids: CASSVDRGAYEQYF. The CDR3 region has the DNA TGTGCCAGCAGCGTTGACAGGGGAGCTTACGAGCAGTACTTC.